This is a list of T cell receptor beta chains from one sample in a study of cytotoxic CD8 clonotypes in ibrutinib-treated CLL. Produced via immunoSEQ multiplex PCR; TCRdb's table is partial and in-frame only. The data hold 97,000 or so clones, with 70% to 80% observed a single time. Specimen: PBMCs, collected after 12 months of ibrutinib treatment. The receptors derive from a human donor with chronic lymphocytic leukemia. Both conserved end residues are part of each CDR3. The D gene is left open where the match is weak. Clone size is shown for a subset of rows, as once, few, many or a class of expanded clone.

V gene,D gene,clone size,J gene,CDR3 protein,CDR3 DNA
TRBV6-6,NA,NA,TRBJ1-1,CASTLGGTNTEAFF,TGTGCCAGTACCCTAGGGGGAACTAACACTGAAGCTTTCTTT
TRBV7-2,TRBD1,NA,TRBJ1-4,CASSSDRGGKKLFF,TGTGCCAGCAGCTCGGACAGGGGTGGGAAAAAACTGTTTTTT
TRBV6-6,NA,few,TRBJ1-1,CASSSQGNTEAFF,TGTGCCAGCAGTTCACAGGGGAACACTGAAGCTTTCTTT
TRBV7-3,NA,NA,TRBJ2-5,CASSLSLQGETQYF,TGTGCCAGCAGCTTAAGCCTCCAGGGAGAGACCCAGTACTTC
TRBV29-1,NA,NA,TRBJ1-1,CSVEIGLGEAEAFF,TGCAGCGTTGAAATCGGTCTGGGGGAGGCTGAAGCTTTCTTT
TRBV28,NA,NA,TRBJ2-1,CASLLLDEQFF,TGTGCCAGCCTTTTGTTGGATGAGCAGTTCTTC
TRBV7-2,NA,NA,TRBJ2-2,CASSPAVVRTGELFF,TGTGCCAGCAGCCCGGCCGTGGTGCGTACCGGGGAGCTGTTTTTT
TRBV7-6,NA,NA,TRBJ2-2,CAAMRGPNTGELFF,TGTGCCGCTATGAGGGGCCCGAACACCGGGGAGCTGTTTTTT
TRBV30,NA,NA,TRBJ1-2,CAWSGGGGYTF,TGTGCCTGGAGTGGGGGAGGAGGCTACACCTTC
TRBV20-1,NA,NA,TRBJ2-5,CSITYQETQYF,TGCAGTATTACTTACCAAGAGACCCAGTACTTC